Below are 32 T cell receptor beta chains sequenced from a single sample in a study of CD8+CD57+ T cells in acquired aplastic anemia. Genomic DNA provided the template from which TCR beta VDJ and CDR3 profiles were obtained. TCRdb re-analysed the reads in MiXCR, keeping a single row per CDR3 protein. The sample shows about 68,000 distinct CDR3 sequences, around half of them seen only once. Material for sequencing was sorted CD4+, CD8+, or CD8+CD57+ T cells (not recorded which) from PBMCs. These receptors all come from a human donor in good health, serving as a control.

The V call is TRBV29-1, the J call TRBJ2-7; TRBD1 matches 8 bases. Germline V CDR1 and CDR2: SQVTM, ANQGSEA. The CDR3 runs to 11 residues. J lost 5 bases, V lost 6 bases, and 3 bases had no gene match. The CDR3 DNA is TGCAGCGTGGACAGGGTGAACGAGCAGTACTTC. Its translation is CSVDRVNEQYF.

The chain is built from TRBV12-3 or TRBV12-4 and TRBJ1-4; 7 nucleotides match TRBD1. Trimming took 6 bases from V and 8 from J; bases not matched to a gene: 9. The length of the CDR3 is 14 residues. The CDR3: CASSSDRVYEKLFF. The CDR3 nucleotides are TGTGCCAGCAGCTCAGACAGGGTTTACGAAAAACTGTTTTTT.

The rearrangement joins TRBV2 to TRBJ1-2; D is uncertain. The length of the CDR3 is 15 residues. Trimming left V 4 bases short and J 4 bases short, with 16 bases between. CDR1 and CDR2 (germline): SNHLY, FYNNEI. CDR3 sequence reads: CASSVETPSFYGYTF. In DNA form, the CDR3 reads TGTGCCAGCAGTGTAGAGACACCTTCCTTCTATGGCTACACCTTC.

The chain couples TRBV4-1 to TRBJ2-5, with D perhaps given as TRBD1 or TRBD2 (6 bases each). The CDR3 length is 14 residues. Trimming shortened V by 4 bases and J by 4 bases, and 13 bases separated the two germline ends. Germline V gene sequence: CDR1 MGHRA, CDR2 YSYEKL. The CDR3 DNA follows: TGCGCCAGCAGCCCGGAGGGGGAGCCAGAGACCCAGTACTTC. This codes for CASSPEGEPETQYF.

The V call is TRBV7-9, the J call TRBJ1-2, with no clear D. Trimming cost V 5 bases and J 7 bases, with 11 bases left between them. The CDR3 is 12 amino acids. Germline V gene sequence: CDR1 SEHNR, CDR2 FQNEAQ (reference sequence). The CDR3 sequence: CASSPEGAGYTF. CDR3 nucleotides: TGTGCCAGCAGCCCCGAGGGAGCTGGCTACACCTTC.

This sequence joins TRBV25-1 and TRBJ2-3; D is unresolved. The CDR3 is made up of 12 amino acids. Germline values: CDR1 MGHDK, CDR2 SYGVNS. Deletions cut 4 bases from V and 3 bases from J, with 5 bases between. The CDR3 DNA follows: TGTGCCAGCAGTGGAAATACAGATACGCAGTATTTT. Its translation is CASSGNTDTQYF.

The rearrangement uses TRBV29-1 and TRBJ1-2; D call uncertain. The CDR3 runs to 16 residues. In germline, CDR1 is SQVTM, CDR2 ANQGSEA. V was shortened by 3 bases and J by 5 bases, with 22 bases between the two germline ends. CDR3 sequence reads: CSVEGMTSGRLYGYTF. The CDR3 DNA reads as TGCAGCGTTGAGGGGATGACTAGCGGGAGGCTATATGGCTACACCTTC.

As DNA, the CDR3 is TGCAGCGTCGAACCCTGGGCGGGAGGCGGCTACACCTTC. It encodes CSVEPWAGGGYTF. This chain connects TRBV29-1 to TRBJ1-2, with D unresolved. Looked up from germline, CDR1 is SQVTM and CDR2 is ANQGSEA. The germline V and J ends were trimmed by 6 bases and 8 bases, with 19 bases remaining between them. This CDR3 has 13 residues.

The chain couples TRBV7-2 to TRBJ1-6; perhaps TRBD1 as D (6 bases). The V gene lost 5 bases and the J gene lost 10 bases, with 15 bases spanning the gap. There are 14 residues in the CDR3. Germline CDR1 SGHTA, CDR2 FQGNSA. CDR3 protein: CASSLDSVDSPLHF. The CDR3, as DNA: TGTGCCAGCAGCCTGGACAGCGTGGACTCACCCCTCCACTTT.

This clonotype appeared a few times. The V and J genes are TRBV7-9 and TRBJ2-7; tentative D call: TRBD1 (5 bases). Trimming stripped 5 bases from V and 2 bases from J, with 10 bases between. This CDR3 has 13 amino acids. Germline loops: CDR1 SEHNR, CDR2 FQNEAQ (reference sequence). The CDR3 coding sequence is TGTGCCAGCAGCCTGGACACAACCTACGAGCAGTACTTC. As protein: CASSLDTTYEQYF.

This clonotype came up many times. The J gene is TRBJ2-1, the V gene TRBV12-5, with TRBD2 identical over 8 bases. The CDR3 loop spans 16 amino acids. Per germline, CDR1 LGHNT and CDR2 FRNRAP. V gave up 1 base and J gave up 0 bases; unmatched junction bases: 2. The CDR3, as DNA: TGTGCTAGTGGTTTGGGTCTAGCGGGCTCCTACAATGAGCAGTTCTTC. Amino acids: CASGLGLAGSYNEQFF.

As concerns this clonotype: Mismatch with germline at one junction end may stem from a read error. The chain combines TRBV7-7 with TRBJ2-7; TRBD1 agrees at 10 bases. Germline V gene sequence: CDR1 SSHAT, CDR2 FNYEAQ (reference sequence). The CDR3 consists of 14 residues. This chain's CDR3 is CASSLVDRGSEQYF. As DNA, the CDR3 is TGTGCTAGCAGCTTAGTGGACAGGGGGAGCGAGCAGTACTTC.

This sequence joins TRBV7-8 and TRBJ1-2; D gene unclear. The germline V and J ends were trimmed by 1 base and 5 bases, with 14 bases remaining between them. This CDR3 region has 15 residues. Germline V lookup: CDR1 SGHVS, CDR2 FQNEAQ. DNA for the CDR3: TGTGCCAGCAGCTTAGGGGAGGGTTCGGGATATGGCTACACCTTC. Translated: CASSLGEGSGYGYTF.

This clonotype has at least ten counts. CDR3 DNA sequence: TGTGCCAGCAGCGGCCGGGACAGGGTGGTAGAGACCCAGTACTTC. Translated: CASSGRDRVVETQYF. The rearrangement joins TRBV9 to TRBJ2-5; 9 bases line up with TRBD1. The CDR3 sequence is 15 residues long. V trimming: 3 bases; J trimming: 4 bases; junction bases outside the gene matches: 7. Per germline, CDR1 SGDLS and CDR2 YYNGEE.

Comment on this clonotype: This may be a read error: a much more frequent sequence differs by one nucleotide. The chain recombines TRBV4-1 with TRBJ1-2; D gene uncertain. The CDR3 is 13 residues long. Germline lookup yields CDR1 MGHRA and CDR2 YSYEKL. In DNA, the CDR3 is TGCGCCAGCAGGCAAGGCCTTGCAGGTGGCTACACCTTC. The encoded protein is CASRQGLAGGYTF.

The CDR3 protein is CASRLSRDSSYEQYF. In DNA, the CDR3 is TGTGCCAGCAGGTTAAGCCGGGACAGCTCCTACGAGCAGTACTTC. The J gene is TRBJ2-7, the V gene TRBV7-2; TRBD1 matches at 7 bases. CDR3 length equals 15 residues. Germline V gene sequence: CDR1 SGHTA, CDR2 FQGNSA. J lost 0 bases, V lost 6 bases, and 8 bases had no gene match.

This sequence joins TRBV5-1 and TRBJ2-7; 14 nucleotides line up with TRBD2. Looked up from germline, CDR1 is SGHRS and CDR2 is YFSETQ. This CDR3 is 15 amino acids long. The V gene end was trimmed by 4 bases and the J gene end by 4 bases; junction bases not matched to a gene: 4. The DNA for the CDR3 is TGCGCCAGCAGCCGGACTAGCGGGGGGAGATACGAGCAGTACTTC. Translation gives CASSRTSGGRYEQYF. Variable domain in full (rest from reference TRBV5-1 and TRBJ2-7): KAGVTQTPRYLIKTRGQQVTLSCSPISGHRSVSWYQQTPGQGLQFLFEYFSETQRNKGNFPGRFSGRQFSNSRSEMNVSTLELGDSALYLCASSRTSGGRYEQYFGPGTRLTVT.

This clonotype was detected ten times or more. The chain combines TRBV11-3 with TRBJ2-7; tentative D call: TRBD1 (5 bases). V lost 8 bases and J lost 7, with 15 bases in between. The CDR3 runs to 12 residues. The germline V gene has CDR1 SGHNT and CDR2 YENEEA. CDR3 coding DNA: TGTGCCAGCCGCTATATTAGACAGGAGCAGTACTTC. It translates to CASRYIRQEQYF.

The J gene is TRBJ2-7, the V gene TRBV5-6; D uncertain. CDR3 length equals 14 residues. CDR1 SGHDT and CDR2 YYEEEE come from the germline V gene. V was shortened by 2 bases and J by 0 bases, with 9 bases between the two germline ends. As DNA, the CDR3 is TGTGCCAGCAGCTTAGCGTCGAGCTCCTACGAGCAGTACTTC. Translated, it gives CASSLASSSYEQYF.

With regard to this clonotype: It may be a read error: a sequence one base away is much more abundant. The chain carries TRBV5-4 and TRBJ2-1; 10 nucleotides agree with TRBD2. Germline CDR1 SGHNT, CDR2 YYREEE (reference sequence). This CDR3 has 15 amino acids. CDR3 sequence reads: CASSSSGGAGNGQFF. In nucleotides, the CDR3 is TGTGCCAGCAGCTCGAGCGGGGGGGCAGGCAATGGGCAGTTCTTC.

This CDR3 is CASSQFPVGTGRSEQYF. CDR3 nucleotides: TGCGCCAGCAGCCAGTTTCCGGTCGGGACAGGGAGGTCCGAGCAGTACTTC. V and J are TRBV4-1 and TRBJ2-7, with 9 bases matching TRBD1. The CDR3 spans 17 residues. V was clipped by 3 bases and J by 6 bases; unmatched bases: 15. Germline CDR1 and CDR2: MGHRA and YSYEKL.

This clonotype showed up just a few times. The J gene is TRBJ2-1, the V gene TRBV27; tentative D call: TRBD2 (6 bases). The V end was cut by 3 bases, the J end by 10 bases, with 16 bases between. The CDR3 is 14 residues long. Germline CDR1 and CDR2: MNHEY and SMNVEV (reference sequence). CDR3 sequence reads: CASSFSRDSWEQFF. Here the CDR3 DNA reads TGTGCCAGCAGTTTTTCTCGGGACTCCTGGGAGCAGTTCTTC.

The V gene is TRBV25-1, the J gene TRBJ1-6; no reliable D call. V was shortened by 7 bases and J by 0 bases, with 10 bases between the two germline ends. Per germline, CDR1 MGHDK and CDR2 SYGVNS. This CDR3 has 15 amino acids. CDR3 nucleotide sequence: TGTGCCAGCATGAGAACGAGCTCCTATAATTCACCCCTCCACTTT. Translation gives CASMRTSSYNSPLHF.

This chain connects TRBV9 to TRBJ2-7; a possible D gene is TRBD1 (6 bases). The CDR3 loop spans 13 amino acids. CDR1 and CDR2 from the germline V gene are SGDLS and YYNGEE. The germline V and J ends were trimmed by 4 bases and 1 base, with 9 bases remaining between them. The CDR3 sequence is CASSSGTSYEQYF. The CDR3 region has the DNA TGTGCCAGCAGCTCCGGGACATCCTACGAGCAGTACTTC.

This clonotype was seen at least ten times. The rearrangement joins TRBV4-1 to TRBJ2-7; D remains unclear. The CDR3 length is 14 residues. In germline, CDR1 is MGHRA, CDR2 YSYEKL. V lost 1 base, J lost 3 bases, and 10 bases lay in between. The DNA for the CDR3 is TGCGCCAGCAGCCAAGTTCAGTTAAACTACGAGCAGTACTTC. Translation: CASSQVQLNYEQYF.

This clonotype was recorded many times. CDR3 sequence reads: CASSFGAIQNNSPLHF. CDR3 DNA: TGTGCCAGCAGCTTTGGGGCAATACAGAATAATTCACCCCTCCACTTT. The rearrangement uses TRBV5-4 and TRBJ1-6; D might be TRBD1 (5 bases). V dropped 2 bases and J dropped 5 bases, with 14 bases sitting between them. This CDR3 contains 16 residues. Germline assignment: CDR1 SGHNT and CDR2 YYREEE (reference sequence).

V gene TRBV7-3 combines with J gene TRBJ2-7, with no clear D. The ends were cut back, 4 bases at V and 2 bases at J, with 0 bases in the middle. This CDR3 spans 10 amino acids. Germline V CDR1 and CDR2: SGHTA, FQGTGA. CDR3 sequence (DNA): TGTGCCAGCAGCTCCTACGAGCAGTACTTC. Translating gives CASSSYEQYF.

The table lists this clonotype with many counts. The rearrangement links TRBV2 to TRBJ2-1; D is possibly TRBD2 (6 bases). The CDR3 is made up of 14 amino acids. From germline, CDR1 is SNHLY and CDR2 FYNNEI. Trimming cost V 5 bases and J 3 bases, with 11 bases left between them. CDR3 in amino acids: CASSPGVFYNEQFF. For the CDR3, the DNA is TGTGCCAGCAGTCCGGGAGTTTTCTACAATGAGCAGTTCTTC.

This sequence joins TRBV29-1 and TRBJ2-2, with a weak D call TRBD1 (5 bases). CDR3 length: 14 residues. Trimming took off 5 bases at V and 6 bases at J, with 16 bases between the two ends. The germline CDR1 and CDR2 sequences are SQVTM and ANQGSEA. The DNA for the CDR3 is TGCAGCGTTATGACCCCTCTCAGGGCCGGGGAGCTGTTTTTT. It is translated as CSVMTPLRAGELFF.

The chain uses TRBV5-4 and TRBJ2-5; 10 bases agree with TRBD1. V dropped 3 bases and J dropped 4; count of bases not matched to a gene: 6. This CDR3 contains 15 residues. Germline CDR1 reads SGHNT; CDR2 reads YYREEE (reference sequence). CDR3 bases: TGTGCCAGCAGCTGGGGACAGGGGATTCGAGAGACCCAGTACTTC. As protein: CASSWGQGIRETQYF. Based on the CDR3 plus reference TRBV5-4 and TRBJ2-5, the full variable domain is ETGVTQSPTHLIKTRGQQVTLRCSSQSGHNTVSWYQQALGQGPQFIFQYYREEENGRGNFPPRFSGLQFPNYSSELNVNALELDDSALYLCASSWGQGIRETQYFGPGTRLLVL.

This clonotype was recorded many times. Here the CDR3 reads CASSQGPGTANYGYTF. CDR3 in DNA: TGCGCCAGCAGCCAGGGTCCCGGGACAGCTAACTATGGCTACACCTTC. The J gene is TRBJ1-2, the V gene TRBV4-1, with TRBD1 identical over 7 bases. CDR3 length equals 16 residues. V lost 3 bases to trimming and J lost 0 bases; unmatched junction nucleotides: 7. The germline V gene encodes CDR1 MGHRA and CDR2 YSYEKL.

This clonotype was detected many times. V usage is TRBV19 and J usage is TRBJ1-2, with D possibly being TRBD1 (6 bases). The CDR3 loop spans 15 amino acids. Germline CDR1 and CDR2: LNHDA and SQIVND (reference sequence). With 3 bases removed from V and 0 bases from J, the gap between germline ends came to 11 bases. CDR3 sequence (DNA): TGTGCCAGTAGTATCCGGACAGAAACTAACTATGGCTACACCTTC. Its translation: CASSIRTETNYGYTF. Complete variable domain (other parts from reference TRBV19 and TRBJ1-2): DGGITQSPKYLFRKEGQNVTLSCEQNLNHDAMYWYRQDPGQGLRLIYYSQIVNDFQKGDIAEGYSVSREKKESFPLTVTSAQKNPTAFYLCASSIRTETNYGYTFGSGTRLTVV.